Listed here are 30 T cell receptor beta chains from one sample, sequenced in a study of shared clonotypes between healthy human individuals. The data were produced by immunoSEQ multiplex PCR, yet TCRdb's version contains in-frame clones alone and is incomplete. In the table there are under 550,000 clones, 90% to 97% of which are singletons. Sample: naive CD4+ T cells sorted from blood. The subset: CD45RA+ positively selected. Receptors were obtained from a woman aged 25 to 45 in good health.

The gene calls are TRBV5-1 and TRBJ2-7; tentative D call: TRBD1 (5 bases). CDR3 length: 14 amino acids. Germline CDR1 SGHRS, CDR2 YFSETQ. Trimming removed 4 bases at V and 4 bases at J, with 15 bases between. CDR3 sequence reads: CASSDTGAAYEQYF. The CDR3 nucleotides read TGCGCCAGCAGCGACACTGGGGCAGCTTACGAGCAGTACTTC.

The chain uses TRBV7-3 and TRBJ2-1; 10 bases are a match to TRBD2. CDR1 and CDR2 (germline): SGHTA, FQGTGA. The CDR3 has 16 amino acids. V was clipped by 5 bases and J by 7 bases; unmatched bases: 11. CDR3: CASSGGSGTSVNEQFF. CDR3 sequence (DNA): TGTGCCAGCAGCGGGGGATCCGGGACTAGCGTTAATGAGCAGTTCTTC.

The CDR3 reads CASSRRTSGTNEQFF. In DNA, the CDR3 is TGTGCCAGCAGTCGCCGGACTAGCGGGACCAATGAGCAGTTCTTC. The V gene is TRBV6-5, the J gene TRBJ2-1; TRBD2 matches at 12 bases. J gave up 6 bases and V 5 bases, and 5 bases lay outside the gene matches. The CDR3 is 15 residues long. From germline, CDR1 is MNHEY and CDR2 SVGAGI.

The chain carries TRBV29-1 and TRBJ2-1; 7 bases map to TRBD2. Germline loops: CDR1 SQVTM, CDR2 ANQGSEA. With 5 bases clipped from V and 9 bases from J, the junction kept 10 bases outside the gene matches. The CDR3 contains 13 residues. CDR3 in amino acids: CSVSAGVGTEQFF. In nucleotides, the CDR3 is TGCAGCGTTAGTGCGGGAGTAGGGACTGAGCAGTTCTTC.

The chain links TRBV27 to TRBJ2-7; 11 bases fit TRBD2. Trimming removed 2 bases from V and 2 bases from J; junction bases left unmatched: 5. The V gene's germline CDR1 is MNHEY and CDR2 SMNVEV (reference sequence). The CDR3 spans 16 residues. The CDR3 nucleotides are TGTGCCAGCAGTTTACTCCTAGCGGGGGGACCCTACGAGCAGTACTTC. Translated: CASSLLLAGGPYEQYF.

This chain uses TRBV27 with TRBJ2-3, with D maybe TRBD2 (5 bases). Germline V lookup: CDR1 MNHEY, CDR2 SMNVEV (reference sequence). V lost 8 bases and J 6 bases, leaving 9 bases between the germline ends. The CDR3 is 11 residues long. The chain's CDR3 is CASAERDTQYF. The CDR3 DNA reads TGTGCCAGCGCCGAGCGGGATACGCAGTATTTT.

The chain has TRBV28 and TRBJ1-5; the match to TRBD1 covers 7 bases. The germline gives CDR1 MDHEN, CDR2 SYDVKM. This CDR3 contains 15 residues. The trim removed 3 bases at V and 3 bases at J, leaving 5 bases unmatched. CDR3 amino acids: CASSLRGPNNQPQHF. For the CDR3, the DNA is TGTGCCAGCAGTTTGAGGGGGCCGAACAATCAGCCCCAGCATTTT. The variable domain in full, completed from reference TRBV28 and TRBJ1-5, reads DVKVTQSSRYLVKRTGEKVFLECVQDMDHENMFWYRQDPGLGLRLIYFSYDVKMKEKGDIPEGYSVSREKKERFSLILESASTNQTSMYLCASSLRGPNNQPQHFGDGTRLSIL.

This clone appeared once. The chain joins TRBV7-2 to TRBJ2-7; 9 nucleotides align to TRBD1. Losses at the gene ends were 5 bases for V and 6 bases for J; bases not matched to a gene: 11. The CDR3 extends over 15 amino acids. Germline CDR1 SGHTA, CDR2 FQGNSA. Here the CDR3 DNA reads TGTGCCAGCAGCAACCGGGGACAGGGCGGCGGCGAGCAGTACTTC. It specifies CASSNRGQGGGEQYF. Looking up the rest from reference TRBV7-2 and TRBJ2-7 gives the full variable domain: GAGVSQSPSNKVTEKGKDVELRCDPISGHTALYWYRQSLGQGLEFLIYFQGNSAPDKSGLPSDRFSAERTGGSVSTLTIQRTQQEDSAVYLCASSNRGQGGGEQYFGPGTRLTVT.

The chain has TRBV14 and TRBJ2-5; D gene uncertain. The CDR3 loop spans 14 amino acids. Germline V CDR1 and CDR2: SGHDN, FVKESK. V was cut by 2 bases and J by 1 base, with 8 bases left in between. CDR3 residues: CASSQFNRQETQYF. CDR3 bases: TGTGCCAGCAGCCAATTCAATCGCCAAGAGACCCAGTACTTC.

The chain uses TRBV5-5 and TRBJ2-7; tentative D call: TRBD2 (6 bases). The CDR3 is 15 amino acids. Trimming removed 0 bases from V and 0 bases from J, with 10 bases in between. Germline V gene lookup returns CDR1 SGHKS and CDR2 YYEKEE (reference sequence). DNA for the CDR3: TGTGCCAGCAGCTTGGCCCGCGGGAACTCCTACGAGCAGTACTTC. It is translated as CASSLARGNSYEQYF.

The chain carries TRBV2 and TRBJ2-3, with 11 bases that match TRBD2. With 7 bases clipped from V and 0 bases from J, the junction kept 3 bases outside the gene matches. The germline gives CDR1 SNHLY, CDR2 FYNNEI. The CDR3 is 15 residues long. This CDR3 is CASTGLAGSTDTQYF. CDR3 DNA: TGTGCCAGCACCGGACTAGCGGGTAGCACAGATACGCAGTATTTT.

On this clone itself: Other DNA sequences within the sample encode an identical CDR3. V is TRBV18 and J is TRBJ2-5; a possible D gene is TRBD1 (5 bases). Matching the DNA end better, TRBJ2-7 makes the J call doubtful. CDR1 and CDR2 from the germline V gene are KGHSH and LQKENI. CDR3 length equals 11 residues. The DNA of the CDR3 is TGTGCCAGCTCACCCAGGGACGAGCAGTACTTC. This gives the protein CASSPRDEQYF.

J is TRBJ2-5 and V is TRBV19; possibly TRBD2 for D (5 bases). Germline-derived CDR1 and CDR2 are LNHDA and SQIVND (reference sequence). The length of the CDR3 is 13 residues. With 4 bases removed from V and 5 bases from J, the gap between germline ends came to 11 bases. The CDR3 DNA is TGTGCCAGTAGTACTACTAGTACGGAGACCCAGTACTTC. This translates into CASSTTSTETQYF. The whole variable domain, remainder taken from reference TRBV19 and TRBJ2-5, is DGGITQSPKYLFRKEGQNVTLSCEQNLNHDAMYWYRQDPGQGLRLIYYSQIVNDFQKGDIAEGYSVSREKKESFPLTVTSAQKNPTAFYLCASSTTSTETQYFGPGTRLLVL.

The gene calls are TRBV30 and TRBJ1-4; possibly TRBD1 for D (6 bases). The CDR3 loop spans 16 amino acids. CDR1 and CDR2 (germline): GTSNPN, SVGIG (reference sequence). V lost 3 bases and J lost 0, with 14 bases in between. The CDR3 loop is CAWSLGQSPTNEKLFF. DNA for the CDR3: TGTGCCTGGAGCCTCGGACAGTCACCAACTAATGAAAAACTGTTTTTT.

V is TRBV28 and J is TRBJ1-3; TRBD1 agrees at 7 bases. The CDR3 runs 15 residues. Germline V gene sequence: CDR1 MDHEN, CDR2 SYDVKM. Losses at the gene ends were 10 bases for V and 0 bases for J; bases not matched to a gene: 9. CDR3 sequence: CATATGISSGNTIYF. As DNA, the CDR3 is TGTGCCACTGCGACAGGGATCAGCTCTGGAAACACCATATATTTT.

This clone was observed once. The rearrangement links TRBV28 to TRBJ1-3; the D gene is possibly TRBD1 (6 bases). V dropped 6 bases and J dropped 0 bases, with 15 bases sitting between them. This CDR3 has 16 residues. CDR1 and CDR2 from the germline V gene are MDHEN and SYDVKM. The CDR3 region has the DNA TGTGCCAGCAGGGACACAGGGAATCCCTCTGGAAACACCATATATTTT. Translated, it gives CASRDTGNPSGNTIYF. The full variable domain, completed using reference TRBV28 and TRBJ1-3, is DVKVTQSSRYLVKRTGEKVFLECVQDMDHENMFWYRQDPGLGLRLIYFSYDVKMKEKGDIPEGYSVSREKKERFSLILESASTNQTSMYLCASRDTGNPSGNTIYFGEGSWLTVV.

The gene calls are TRBV11-1 and TRBJ2-1; 14 nucleotides line up with TRBD2. Per the germline V gene, CDR1 is SGHAT and CDR2 is FQDESV (reference sequence). This CDR3 has 14 amino acids. V was clipped by 7 bases and J by 7 bases; unmatched bases: 3. This CDR3 reads CASNGLAGGNEQFF. Here the CDR3 DNA reads TGTGCCAGCAACGGACTAGCGGGAGGTAATGAGCAGTTCTTC.

The chain recombines TRBV14 with TRBJ1-2; D possibly corresponds to TRBD1 (5 bases). With 2 bases removed from V and 8 bases from J, the gap between germline ends came to 9 bases. The CDR3 is 12 residues long. Per germline, CDR1 SGHDN and CDR2 FVKESK. CDR3 residues: CASSQSGTGYTF. The CDR3 nucleotides are TGTGCCAGCAGCCAATCGGGGACCGGCTACACCTTC.

The rearrangement uses TRBV7-6 and TRBJ1-2; no definite D call. The CDR3 consists of 14 residues. Per the germline V gene, CDR1 is SGHVS and CDR2 is FNYEAQ. With 5 bases removed from V and 4 bases from J, the gap between germline ends came to 14 bases. The CDR3 DNA reads as TGTGCCAGCAGCAACTCTCGAAAGACCTATGGCTACACCTTC. This gives the protein CASSNSRKTYGYTF.

The chain recombines TRBV28 with TRBJ2-4; TRBD2 aligns across 7 bases. The CDR3 covers 16 residues. Germline V gene data show CDR1 as MDHEN and CDR2 as SYDVKM. Unmatched junction bases numbered 11, after V lost 6 bases and J lost 3 bases. In DNA form, the CDR3 reads TGTGCCAGCAGCCCGAGGGGCGGGAGTTACAAAAACATTCAGTACTTC. Its protein product is CASSPRGGSYKNIQYF.

A single count supports this clone. The V gene is TRBV2, the J gene TRBJ2-7, with 8 bases fitting TRBD2. The CDR3 has 14 residues. Germline V CDR1 and CDR2: SNHLY, FYNNEI. The trim removed 7 bases at V and 4 bases at J, leaving 9 bases unmatched. CDR3 loop: CASTPSGSRYEQYF. Here the CDR3 DNA reads TGTGCCAGCACCCCAAGCGGGAGTCGGTACGAGCAGTACTTC.

CDR3 sequence: CATSRERTRDFSYNEQFF. The CDR3 coding sequence is TGTGCCACCAGCAGAGAGAGGACTAGGGATTTCTCCTACAATGAGCAGTTCTTC. The chain has TRBV15 and TRBJ2-1, with 7 bases fitting TRBD2. CDR3 size: 18 residues. Germline V gene lookup returns CDR1 LNHNV and CDR2 YYDKDF (reference sequence). V was pared by 0 bases and J by 0 bases, with 8 bases of the junction left unmatched.

The J gene is TRBJ1-4, the V gene TRBV19, with 7 bases identical to TRBD1. Germline V gene lookup returns CDR1 LNHDA and CDR2 SQIVND (reference sequence). With V trimmed by 4 bases and J by 0 bases, 2 bases remained unmatched. The CDR3 consists of 15 residues. Here the CDR3 DNA reads TGTGCCAGTAGTACCGACAGGGCAACTAATGAAAAACTGTTTTTT. It codes for CASSTDRATNEKLFF.

The V and J genes are TRBV27 and TRBJ2-1, with 7 bases identical to TRBD2. The V gene's germline CDR1 is MNHEY and CDR2 SMNVEV (reference sequence). The length of the CDR3 is 16 residues. With 4 bases clipped from V and 4 bases from J, the junction kept 10 bases outside the gene matches. The CDR3 region has the DNA TGTGCCAGCAGTTCTCTAGCGGAACACTTTTACAATGAGCAGTTCTTC. It is translated as CASSSLAEHFYNEQFF.

In DNA, the CDR3 is TGTGCCAGCAGCCCACAGGAGGAGAGCTATGGCTACACCTTC. It specifies CASSPQEESYGYTF. This rearrangement joins TRBV7-9 to TRBJ1-2; the D gene is possibly TRBD1 (5 bases). V was clipped by 5 bases and J by 4 bases, with 14 bases between them. Germline V lookup: CDR1 SEHNR, CDR2 FQNEAQ (reference sequence). This CDR3 region has 14 residues.

The V gene is TRBV5-1, the J gene TRBJ2-7; D may be TRBD1 (5 bases). The CDR3 covers 15 residues. V shed 5 bases and J shed 3 bases, with 18 bases lying between them. The germline V gene encodes CDR1 SGHRS and CDR2 YFSETQ. CDR3 protein: CASSLSGLGVYEQYF. In nucleotides, the CDR3 is TGCGCCAGCAGTCTTTCAGGGCTAGGGGTCTACGAGCAGTACTTC.

This clone was counted a single time. The chain links TRBV25-1 to TRBJ1-3; D remains ambiguous. CDR1 and CDR2 from the germline V gene are MGHDK and SYGVNS. With 4 bases removed from V and 0 bases from J, the gap between germline ends came to 7 bases. This CDR3 has 14 residues. The CDR3 reads CASSVLGSGNTIYF. As DNA, the CDR3 is TGTGCCAGCAGTGTCCTTGGCTCTGGAAACACCATATATTTT.

In its sample, this clone was seen once. V usage is TRBV30 and J usage is TRBJ1-2; D might be TRBD1 (6 bases). There are 13 residues in the CDR3. Deletions cut 2 bases from V and 7 bases from J, with 14 bases between. CDR1 is GTSNPN and CDR2 is SVGIG in the germline V gene (reference sequence). The CDR3 DNA is TGTGCCTGGAGTTTGGACGGGGGCTCTGGCTACACCTTC. This sequence encodes CAWSLDGGSGYTF.

This rearrangement joins TRBV29-1 to TRBJ2-2; D call uncertain. The ends were cut back, 0 bases at V and 5 bases at J, with 16 bases in the middle. The germline V gene encodes CDR1 SQVTM and CDR2 ANQGSEA. The CDR3 spans 16 residues. CDR3 in amino acids: CSVEDRSDRITGELFF. The CDR3 DNA sequence: TGCAGCGTTGAAGATCGGTCCGATAGAATAACCGGGGAGCTGTTTTTT.

The chain has TRBV30 and TRBJ1-4; D is undetermined. Deletions cut 2 bases from V and 5 bases from J, with 3 bases between. Germline CDR1 and CDR2: GTSNPN and SVGIG (reference sequence). The CDR3 sequence is 11 residues long. The CDR3 is CAWSPNEKLFF. CDR3 sequence (DNA): TGTGCCTGGAGTCCCAATGAAAAACTGTTTTTT.